One and the same sample provided the 27 T cell receptor beta chains below, sequenced in a study of CD8+ T cells in alopecia areata (dated by TCRdb to 2016 to 2018). The receptor library was made with the immunoSEQ multiplex PCR assay. For TCR sequencing, RNA was extracted from every sample and reverse transcribed into cDNA to serve as template. Entries here come from immuneACCESS through TCRdb and include only in-frame sequences with V and J called. Some clones fail to appear in such tables; in the studies checked, an unresolved V gene covers under half of the shortfall, and the cause of the remainder is unknown. The sample table lists 110,000 or so clones, 56% of them with a count of one. Clones ranked in the top ten supply approximately 3.6% of the sample. Taken with the paper, the label for time point translates to: 24 weeks on oral tofacitinib. Taken with the paper, the label for treatment or condition translates to: oral pan-JAK inhibitor, 5-10 mg twice daily.

The starting material was CD4+ T cells sorted from blood, obtained at week 24, from a patient treated with tofacitinib. Source of these receptors: a human donor with alopecia areata.

V and J are TRBV27 and TRBJ1-6; possible D gene TRBD1, 6 bases. The V and J ends lost 5 bases and 0 bases respectively, with 11 bases between them. In germline, CDR1 is MNHEY, CDR2 SMNVEV (reference sequence). The CDR3 contains 16 residues. CDR3 protein: CASSPQGSSYNSPLHF. The CDR3 nucleotides read TGTGCCAGCAGTCCACAGGGAAGCTCCTATAATTCACCCCTCCACTTT.

As to this clone: The same CDR3 is also encoded by other DNA sequences in this sample. The CDR3 DNA sequence: TGCGCCAGCAGCTTGGGTCAGGGCCCCTATGGCTACACCTTC. It encodes CASSLGQGPYGYTF. This chain connects TRBV5-1 to TRBJ1-2, with a weak D call TRBD1 (5 bases). The V gene's germline CDR1 is SGHRS and CDR2 YFSETQ. This CDR3 comprises 14 residues. With 0 bases removed from V and 4 bases from J, the gap between germline ends came to 10 bases.

A few counts support this clone. This rearrangement joins TRBV6-6 to TRBJ2-5; no reliable D call. V lost 8 bases and J lost 2, with 12 bases in between. The CDR3 runs 13 residues. The V gene's germline CDR1 is MNHNY and CDR2 SVGAGI (reference sequence). CDR3 residues: CASRRGEQETQYF. The CDR3 nucleotides are TGTGCCAGCCGACGCGGCGAGCAAGAGACCCAGTACTTC.

V gene TRBV5-1 combines with J gene TRBJ2-6; D uncertain. Per germline, CDR1 SGHRS and CDR2 YFSETQ. The CDR3 sequence is 16 residues long. With 3 bases removed from V and 0 bases from J, the gap between germline ends came to 10 bases. Here the CDR3 DNA reads TGCGCCAGCAGCTCAACCGGATCCTCTGGGGCCAACGTCCTGACTTTC. Its protein product is CASSSTGSSGANVLTF. The full variable domain, completed using reference TRBV5-1 and TRBJ2-6, is KAGVTQTPRYLIKTRGQQVTLSCSPISGHRSVSWYQQTPGQGLQFLFEYFSETQRNKGNFPGRFSGRQFSNSRSEMNVSTLELGDSALYLCASSSTGSSGANVLTFGAGSRLTVL.

This chain joins TRBV4-3 and TRBJ2-2; 7 bases agree with TRBD1. The CDR3 covers 19 residues. CDR1 LGHNA and CDR2 YSLEER come from the germline V gene. V lost 2 bases to trimming and J lost 4 bases; unmatched junction nucleotides: 16. CDR3 in DNA: TGCGCCAGCAGCCAAAATATACCGTCACAGGGGCCCGGCACCGGGGAGCTGTTTTTT. Its translation is CASSQNIPSQGPGTGELFF.

The gene calls are TRBV7-2 and TRBJ2-3; D unclear. Germline V gene lookup returns CDR1 SGHTA and CDR2 FQGNSA. The V end lost 5 bases, the J end lost 4 bases, and 10 bases lay between the germline ends. This CDR3 comprises 13 residues. CDR3 nucleotides: TGTGCCAGCAGCGCGAGAGGCGCAGATACGCAGTATTTT. It yields the protein CASSARGADTQYF. Using reference TRBV7-2 and TRBJ2-3 for the parts outside the CDR3, the full variable domain is GAGVSQSPSNKVTEKGKDVELRCDPISGHTALYWYRQSLGQGLEFLIYFQGNSAPDKSGLPSDRFSAERTGGSVSTLTIQRTQQEDSAVYLCASSARGADTQYFGPGTRLTVL.

The gene calls are TRBV12-5 and TRBJ1-2; TRBD1 is a possible D gene (5 bases). The V gene lost 6 bases and the J gene lost 8 bases, with 16 bases spanning the gap. The CDR3 sequence is 13 residues long. The V gene's germline CDR1 is LGHNT and CDR2 FRNRAP. The CDR3 loop reads CASGFWGAEGYTF. The DNA of the CDR3 is TGTGCTAGTGGGTTCTGGGGCGCGGAGGGCTACACCTTC.

The rearrangement uses TRBV30 and TRBJ2-5, with a tentative D call TRBD2 (7 bases). Trimming removed 0 bases from V and 5 bases from J, with 25 bases in between. Looked up from germline, CDR1 is GTSNPN and CDR2 is SVGIG (reference sequence). This CDR3 contains 18 residues. The CDR3 spells CAWSVGVPPRGAGETQYF. CDR3 sequence (DNA): TGTGCCTGGAGTGTAGGAGTCCCCCCACGGGGGGCCGGGGAGACCCAGTACTTC.

V and J are TRBV6-5 and TRBJ1-4; 8 nucleotides align to TRBD1. This CDR3 region has 14 residues. Germline CDR1 is MNHEY and CDR2 is SVGAGI. Trimming took 5 bases from V and 8 from J; bases not matched to a gene: 7. CDR3 sequence reads: CASSTTGEGEKLFF. The CDR3 nucleotides are TGTGCCAGCAGTACGACAGGGGAGGGCGAAAAACTGTTTTTT.

In regard to this clone: Other DNA sequences within the sample encode an identical CDR3. This rearrangement joins TRBV29-1 to TRBJ2-2; D is ambiguous. The CDR3 runs 11 residues. The V and J ends lost 7 bases and 1 base respectively, with 4 bases between them. The V gene's germline CDR1 is SQVTM and CDR2 ANQGSEA. The DNA of the CDR3 is TGCAGCGCCAGGAACACCGGGGAGCTGTTTTTT. It yields the protein CSARNTGELFF.

The chain is built from TRBV7-9 and TRBJ2-7, with TRBD1 as a possible D gene (6 bases). Germline CDR1 reads SEHNR; CDR2 reads FQNEAQ (reference sequence). This CDR3 region has 14 residues. Trimming removed 3 bases from V and 3 bases from J, with 12 bases in between. The DNA of the CDR3 is TGTGCCAGCAGCTTTGAACAGGGCCTCTACGAGCAGTACTTC. Its translation is CASSFEQGLYEQYF.

The chain is built from TRBV5-4 and TRBJ1-1; D gene uncertain. V lost 5 bases and J lost 1, with 12 bases in between. In germline, CDR1 is SGHNT, CDR2 YYREEE (reference sequence). This CDR3 region has 14 residues. The CDR3 sequence: CASRSQEANTEAFF. The CDR3 DNA reads TGTGCCAGCAGGTCACAAGAGGCGAACACTGAAGCTTTCTTT. The variable domain in full, completed from reference TRBV5-4 and TRBJ1-1, reads ETGVTQSPTHLIKTRGQQVTLRCSSQSGHNTVSWYQQALGQGPQFIFQYYREEENGRGNFPPRFSGLQFPNYSSELNVNALELDDSALYLCASRSQEANTEAFFGQGTRLTVV.

This clone was seen once. This chain connects TRBV6-5 to TRBJ2-5; D is perhaps TRBD2 (5 bases). V lost 10 bases and J lost 4, with 16 bases in between. This CDR3 is built from 13 residues. Germline CDR1 reads MNHEY; CDR2 reads SVGAGI. CDR3: CATSDGVLETQYF. The CDR3 DNA reads as TGTGCCACTTCGGACGGGGTATTAGAGACCCAGTACTTC.

The genes are TRBV5-1 and TRBJ2-3, with a weak D call TRBD2 (6 bases). Between the trimmed V and J ends, which lost 2 bases and 4 bases, there was a span of 11 bases. The CDR3 spans 14 residues. The germline CDR1 and CDR2 sequences are SGHRS and YFSETQ. The CDR3 sequence: CASSFFGGADTQYF. The DNA of the CDR3 is TGCGCCAGCAGCTTCTTCGGGGGTGCAGATACGCAGTATTTT.

The chain combines TRBV30 with TRBJ1-1; no firm D call. Germline-derived CDR1 and CDR2 are GTSNPN and SVGIG (reference sequence). The ends were cut back, 0 bases at V and 1 base at J, with 6 bases in the middle. CDR3 length equals 13 residues. The CDR3 nucleotides are TGTGCCTGGAGTGTAAGCAGGAACACTGAAGCTTTCTTT. Protein sequence: CAWSVSRNTEAFF.

J is TRBJ2-7 and V is TRBV5-6, with no clear D. The CDR3 runs to 11 residues. V lost 0 bases, J lost 6 bases, and 4 bases lay in between. Germline CDR1 is SGHDT and CDR2 is YYEEEE. For the CDR3, the DNA is TGTGCCAGCAGCTTGGCCGTCGAGCAGTACTTC. The encoded protein is CASSLAVEQYF.

This clone was seen a single time. The V call is TRBV27, the J call TRBJ2-3, with 7 positions matching TRBD2. The length of the CDR3 is 15 residues. Looked up from germline, CDR1 is MNHEY and CDR2 is SMNVEV (reference sequence). Trimming at V came to 6 bases and at J to 5 bases, leaving 11 bases not matched to a gene. For the CDR3, the DNA is TGTGCCAGCAGCCCGGGACTACCTATTGGAGATACGCAGTATTTT. Translating gives CASSPGLPIGDTQYF.

The V call is TRBV11-2, the J call TRBJ2-3, with D possibly matching TRBD1 (6 bases). Germline CDR1 and CDR2: SGHAT and FQNNGV. V gave up 5 bases and J gave up 1 base, with 10 bases separating them. This CDR3 comprises 14 residues. CDR3 coding DNA: TGTGCCAGCAGCCTCCGACAGGGCACAGATACGCAGTATTTT. Its protein product is CASSLRQGTDTQYF.

This clone has only a few counts. The J gene is TRBJ2-6, the V gene TRBV12-5; the match to TRBD1 covers 8 bases. Germline CDR1 reads LGHNT; CDR2 reads FRNRAP. Unmatched junction bases numbered 5, after V lost 6 bases and J lost 4 bases. This CDR3 contains 15 residues. The CDR3 spells CASGDREPGANVLTF. DNA of the CDR3: TGTGCTAGTGGGGACAGGGAACCCGGGGCCAACGTCCTGACTTTC.

The chain is built from TRBV29-1 and TRBJ2-1, with TRBD1 identical over 7 bases. The trim removed 4 bases at V and 9 bases at J, leaving 9 bases unmatched. The CDR3 spans 13 residues. CDR1 and CDR2 (germline): SQVTM, ANQGSEA. CDR3 sequence reads: CSVAGTAATEQFF. The CDR3 DNA follows: TGCAGCGTTGCCGGGACAGCCGCGACTGAGCAGTTCTTC.

This chain links TRBV10-3 with TRBJ2-4; D perhaps matches TRBD1 (6 bases). The V and J ends lost 2 bases and 15 bases respectively, with 11 bases between them. CDR3 size: 11 residues. The V gene's germline CDR1 is ENHRY and CDR2 SYGVKD. This CDR3 is CAISEGGPRYF. CDR3 bases: TGTGCCATCAGTGAGGGGGGCCCCCGGTACTTC.

This clone was counted a few times. The chain couples TRBV29-1 to TRBJ2-5; possible D gene TRBD1, 5 bases. Deletions cut 6 bases from V and 0 bases from J, with 8 bases between. Germline V gene lookup returns CDR1 SQVTM and CDR2 ANQGSEA. This CDR3 has 12 amino acids. CDR3 sequence (DNA): TGCAGCGTCAGGGCCAACCAAGAGACCCAGTACTTC. Translating it yields CSVRANQETQYF. Looking up the rest from reference TRBV29-1 and TRBJ2-5 gives the full variable domain: SAVISQKPSRDICQRGTSLTIQCQVDSQVTMMFWYRQQPGQSLTLIATANQGSEATYESGFVIDKFPISRPNLTFSTLTVSNMSPEDSSIYLCSVRANQETQYFGPGTRLLVL.

CDR3 sequence reads: CASSLSGTGVYNEQFF. In DNA form, the CDR3 reads TGTGCCAGCAGCCTGTCGGGGACAGGGGTGTATAATGAGCAGTTCTTC. The V gene is TRBV7-2, the J gene TRBJ2-1; 10 bases fit TRBD1. The germline CDR1 and CDR2 sequences are SGHTA and FQGNSA. This CDR3 has 16 residues. V was clipped by 5 bases and J by 7 bases; unmatched bases: 11.

This sequence joins TRBV29-1 and TRBJ2-3; maybe TRBD2 (6 bases). Germline assignment: CDR1 SQVTM and CDR2 ANQGSEA. Trimming removed 7 bases from V and 1 base from J, with 9 bases in between. The CDR3 runs 12 residues. The CDR3 is CSAERGTDTQYF. CDR3 coding DNA: TGCAGCGCCGAGCGGGGCACAGATACGCAGTATTTT.

This clone was observed a handful of times. The CDR3 DNA is TGTGCCAGCAGCCGACAGGGGGCCAACGTCCTGACTTTC. Protein sequence: CASSRQGANVLTF. This chain connects TRBV7-9 to TRBJ2-6, with a possible D match to TRBD1 (5 bases). The germline V and J ends were trimmed by 5 bases and 4 bases, with 6 bases remaining between them. The germline V gene has CDR1 SEHNR and CDR2 FQNEAQ (reference sequence). The CDR3 loop spans 13 amino acids.

J is TRBJ2-6 and V is TRBV11-2, with TRBD1 matching over 7 bases. This CDR3 has 17 amino acids. Germline V gene data show CDR1 as SGHAT and CDR2 as FQNNGV. The J segment lost 4 bases and the V segment lost 4 bases, leaving 10 bases of the junction unmatched. Written as DNA, the CDR3 is TGTGCCAGCAGCTCCTGGACAGGACCGCGGGGGGCCAACGTCCTGACTTTC. Translating it yields CASSSWTGPRGANVLTF.

This clone was observed a few times. The chain recombines TRBV5-5 with TRBJ2-1; unclear D gene. V lost 4 bases, J lost 4 bases, and 15 bases lay in between. Germline values: CDR1 SGHKS, CDR2 YYEKEE (reference sequence). The CDR3 spans 15 residues. The CDR3 loop reads CASSPAPRQYNEQFF. CDR3 bases: TGTGCCAGCAGCCCTGCCCCTAGGCAGTACAATGAGCAGTTCTTC.